This record covers a single T cell receptor (beta chain). From germline, CDR1 is MDHEN and CDR2 SYDVKM. Between the trimmed V and J ends, which lost 4 bases and 1 base, there was a span of 13 bases. This CDR3 contains 15 residues. These data are taken from a study of blood T cell repertoires in COVID-19. As for the study in general: Acute-phase and convalescent COVID-19 samples originated in the United States, Italy and Spain. PBMCs, B-cell-depleted T cells, or T cells were the source of the cDNA or gDNA that made up the material.

Sequencing was performed with immunoSEQ multiplex PCR; in TCRdb, only in-frame clones are kept and a portion is missing. The sample records some 150,000 clones, roughly 90% being singletons. The chain couples TRBV28 to TRBJ1-1; D remains unclear. The sample taken for sequencing was PBMCs or T cells enriched from blood (not recorded which). This TCR was sampled from a woman aged 25-40 years with acute COVID-19. This CDR3 reads CASSSPREWNTEAFF. The CDR3 DNA is TGTGCCAGCAGTTCCCCCCGGGAGTGGAACACTGAAGCTTTCTTT.